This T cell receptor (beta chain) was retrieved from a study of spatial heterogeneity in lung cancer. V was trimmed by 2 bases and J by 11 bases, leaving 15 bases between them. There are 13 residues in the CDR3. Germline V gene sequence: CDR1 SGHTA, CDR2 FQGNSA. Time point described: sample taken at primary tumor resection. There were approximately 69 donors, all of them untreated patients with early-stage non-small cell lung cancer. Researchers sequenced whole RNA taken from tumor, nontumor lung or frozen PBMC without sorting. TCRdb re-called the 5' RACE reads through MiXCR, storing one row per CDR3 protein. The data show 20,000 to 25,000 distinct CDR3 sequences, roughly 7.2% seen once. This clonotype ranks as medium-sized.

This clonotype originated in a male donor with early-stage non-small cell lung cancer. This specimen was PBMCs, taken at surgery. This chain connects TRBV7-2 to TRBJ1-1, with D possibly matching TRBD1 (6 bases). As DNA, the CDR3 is TGTGCCAGCAGCTTATCAGGCGGGGGGGCCGCTTTCTTT. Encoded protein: CASSLSGGGAAFF. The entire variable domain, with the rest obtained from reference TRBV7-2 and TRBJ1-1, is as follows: GAGVSQSPSNKVTEKGKDVELRCDPISGHTALYWYRQSLGQGLEFLIYFQGNSAPDKSGLPSDRFSAERTGGSVSTLTIQRTQQEDSAVYLCASSLSGGGAAFFGQGTRLTVV.